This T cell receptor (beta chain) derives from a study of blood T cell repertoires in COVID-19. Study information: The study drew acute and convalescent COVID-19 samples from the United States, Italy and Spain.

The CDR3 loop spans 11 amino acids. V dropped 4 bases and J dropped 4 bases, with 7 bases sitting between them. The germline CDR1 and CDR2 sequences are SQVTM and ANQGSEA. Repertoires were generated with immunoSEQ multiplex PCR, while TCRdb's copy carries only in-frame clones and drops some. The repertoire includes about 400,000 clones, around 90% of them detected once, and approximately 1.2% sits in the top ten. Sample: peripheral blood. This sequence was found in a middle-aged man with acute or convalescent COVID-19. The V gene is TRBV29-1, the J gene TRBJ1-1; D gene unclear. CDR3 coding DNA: TGCAGCGTTGGTCGGGGCACTGAAGCTTTCTTT. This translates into CSVGRGTEAFF. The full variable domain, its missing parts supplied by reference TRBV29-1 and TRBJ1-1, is SAVISQKPSRDICQRGTSLTIQCQVDSQVTMMFWYRQQPGQSLTLIATANQGSEATYESGFVIDKFPISRPNLTFSTLTVSNMSPEDSSIYLCSVGRGTEAFFGQGTRLTVV.